Given below is one TCR beta chain in context. Antigen: not known. Trimming took 5 bases from V and 3 from J; bases not matched to a gene: 2. Germline V gene sequence: CDR1 SGHTA, CDR2 FQGNSA. This CDR3 is built from 15 residues. This sample was included in a study of shared clonotypes between healthy human individuals. The study, taken as a whole, reports: The donor pool, a small one, limited the genetic and exposure-history diversity represented. Clonotype sharing across donors was expected to vary with sequencing depth.

The assay was immunoSEQ multiplex PCR, and TCRdb's table has in-frame clones only and misses some. The sample shows some 500,000 clones, over 60% of them seen only once. The sequencing sample was made of PBMCs. The chain joins TRBV7-2 to TRBJ2-7; 15 bases agree with TRBD2. The sequence was obtained from a woman between 35 and 50 years old in good health. Some clones in this sample may be carry-over from other donors' samples. The CDR3 DNA follows: TGTGCCAGCAGCGAGGGACTAGCGGGGGGCTACGAGCAGTACTTC. It encodes CASSEGLAGGYEQYF. The full variable domain, completed using reference TRBV7-2 and TRBJ2-7, is GAGVSQSPSNKVTEKGKDVELRCDPISGHTALYWYRQSLGQGLEFLIYFQGNSAPDKSGLPSDRFSAERTGGSVSTLTIQRTQQEDSAVYLCASSEGLAGGYEQYFGPGTRLTVT.